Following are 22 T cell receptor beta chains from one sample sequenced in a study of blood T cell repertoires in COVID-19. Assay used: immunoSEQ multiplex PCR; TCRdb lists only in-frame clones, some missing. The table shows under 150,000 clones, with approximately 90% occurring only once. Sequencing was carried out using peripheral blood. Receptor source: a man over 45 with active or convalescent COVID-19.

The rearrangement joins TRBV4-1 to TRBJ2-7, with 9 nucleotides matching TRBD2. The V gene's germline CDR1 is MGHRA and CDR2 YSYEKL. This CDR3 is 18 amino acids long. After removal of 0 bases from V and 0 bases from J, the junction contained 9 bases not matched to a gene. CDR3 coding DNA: TGCGCCAGCAGCCAAGATCACCGGGTAGCGGGAGTCTCCTACGAGCAGTACTTC. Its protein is CASSQDHRVAGVSYEQYF.

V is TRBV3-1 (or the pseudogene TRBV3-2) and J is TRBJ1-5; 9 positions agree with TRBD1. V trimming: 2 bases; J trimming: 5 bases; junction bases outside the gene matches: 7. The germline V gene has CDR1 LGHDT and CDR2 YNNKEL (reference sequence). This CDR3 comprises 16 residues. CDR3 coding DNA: TGTGCCAGCAGCCAATGGGGACAGGGCGGTCATCAGCCCCAGCATTTT. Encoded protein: CASSQWGQGGHQPQHF.

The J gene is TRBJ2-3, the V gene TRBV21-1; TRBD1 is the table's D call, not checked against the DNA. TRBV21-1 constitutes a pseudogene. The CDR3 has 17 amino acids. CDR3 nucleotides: TGTGCCAGCAGCAAAAAGGCTGGTGTCAGGGTCACAGATACGCAGTATTTT. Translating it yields CASSKKAGVRVTDTQYF.

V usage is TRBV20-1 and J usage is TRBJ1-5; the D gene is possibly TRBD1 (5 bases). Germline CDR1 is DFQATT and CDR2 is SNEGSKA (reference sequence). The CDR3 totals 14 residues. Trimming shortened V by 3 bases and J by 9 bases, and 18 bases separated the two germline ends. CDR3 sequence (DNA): TGCAGTGCTAGTTCAGGGCCGGGCTTTGGGCCCCAGCATTTT. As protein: CSASSGPGFGPQHF.

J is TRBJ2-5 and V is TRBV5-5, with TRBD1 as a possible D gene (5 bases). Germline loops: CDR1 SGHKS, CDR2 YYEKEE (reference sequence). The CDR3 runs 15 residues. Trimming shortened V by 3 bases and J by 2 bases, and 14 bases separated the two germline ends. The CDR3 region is CASSSLQAIQETQYF. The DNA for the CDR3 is TGTGCCAGCAGCTCTTTACAGGCGATACAAGAGACCCAGTACTTC. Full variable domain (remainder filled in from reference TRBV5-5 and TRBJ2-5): DAGVTQSPTHLIKTRGQQVTLRCSPISGHKSVSWYQQVLGQGPQFIFQYYEKEERGRGNFPDRFSARQFPNYSSELNVNALLLGDSALYLCASSSLQAIQETQYFGPGTRLLVL.

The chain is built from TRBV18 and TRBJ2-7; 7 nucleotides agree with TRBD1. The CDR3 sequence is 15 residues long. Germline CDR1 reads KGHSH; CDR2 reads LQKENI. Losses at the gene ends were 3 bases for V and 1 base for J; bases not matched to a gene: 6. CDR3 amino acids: CASSPGKGQSYEQYF. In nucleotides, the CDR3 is TGTGCCAGCTCACCGGGGAAGGGACAGTCCTACGAGCAGTACTTC.

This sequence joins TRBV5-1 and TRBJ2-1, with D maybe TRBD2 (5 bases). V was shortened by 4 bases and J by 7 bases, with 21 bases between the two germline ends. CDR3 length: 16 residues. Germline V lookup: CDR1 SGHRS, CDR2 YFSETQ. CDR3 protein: CASSMTSSEGRNEQFF. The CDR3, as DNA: TGCGCCAGCAGCATGACCTCCTCTGAGGGCCGAAATGAGCAGTTCTTC.

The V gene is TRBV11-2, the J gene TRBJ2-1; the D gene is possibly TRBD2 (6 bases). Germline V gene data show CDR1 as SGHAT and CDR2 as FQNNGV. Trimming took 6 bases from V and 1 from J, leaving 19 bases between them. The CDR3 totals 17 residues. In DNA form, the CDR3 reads TGTGCCAGCAGAGGAGGAGGGGACTCCTTATCCTACAATGAGCAGTTCTTC. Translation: CASRGGGDSLSYNEQFF. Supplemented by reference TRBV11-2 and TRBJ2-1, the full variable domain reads EAGVAQSPRYKIIEKRQSVAFWCNPISGHATLYWYQQILGQGPKLLIQFQNNGVVDDSQLPKDRFSAERLKGVDSTLKIQPAKLEDSAVYLCASRGGGDSLSYNEQFFGPGTRLTVL.

The CDR3 sequence: CASSKNTLTRQYNQPQHF. In nucleotides, the CDR3 is TGTGCCAGCAGTAAAAACACTCTTACAAGACAGTACAATCAGCCCCAGCATTTT. This rearrangement joins TRBV6-2 or TRBV6-3 to TRBJ1-5, with a possible D match to TRBD1 (5 bases). CDR3 length: 18 residues. Trimming removed 5 bases from V and 3 bases from J, with 23 bases in between. Germline CDR1 and CDR2: MNHEY and SVGEGT.

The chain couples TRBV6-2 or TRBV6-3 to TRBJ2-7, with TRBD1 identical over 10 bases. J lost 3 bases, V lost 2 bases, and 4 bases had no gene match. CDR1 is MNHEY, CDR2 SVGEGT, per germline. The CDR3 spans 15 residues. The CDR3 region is CASSYTRTGGYEQYF. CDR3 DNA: TGTGCCAGCAGTTACACGCGGACAGGGGGCTACGAGCAGTACTTC.

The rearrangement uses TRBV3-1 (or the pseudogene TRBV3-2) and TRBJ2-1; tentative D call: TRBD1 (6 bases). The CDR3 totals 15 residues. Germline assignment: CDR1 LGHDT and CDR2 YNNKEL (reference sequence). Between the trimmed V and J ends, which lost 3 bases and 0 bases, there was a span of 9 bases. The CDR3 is CASSQDSASYNEQFF. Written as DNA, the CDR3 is TGTGCCAGCAGCCAGGACAGCGCCTCCTACAATGAGCAGTTCTTC.

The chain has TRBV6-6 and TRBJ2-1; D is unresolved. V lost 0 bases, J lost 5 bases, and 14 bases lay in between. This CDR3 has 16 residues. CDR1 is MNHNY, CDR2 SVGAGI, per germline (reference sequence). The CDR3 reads CASSYSRLTGDNEQFF. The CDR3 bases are TGTGCCAGCAGTTACTCGAGGCTAACCGGTGACAATGAGCAGTTCTTC.

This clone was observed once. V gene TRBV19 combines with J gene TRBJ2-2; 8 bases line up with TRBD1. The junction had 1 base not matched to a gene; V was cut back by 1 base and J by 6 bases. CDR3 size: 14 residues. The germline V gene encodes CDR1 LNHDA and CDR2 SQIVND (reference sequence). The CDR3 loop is CASSIGTGPGELFF. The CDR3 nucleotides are TGTGCCAGTAGTATAGGGACAGGGCCCGGGGAGCTGTTTTTT.

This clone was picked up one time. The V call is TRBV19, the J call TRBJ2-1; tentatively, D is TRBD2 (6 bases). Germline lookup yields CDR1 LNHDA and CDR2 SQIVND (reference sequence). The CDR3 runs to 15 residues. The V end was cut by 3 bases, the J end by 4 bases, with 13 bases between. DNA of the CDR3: TGTGCCAGTAGTATGTGGCGGGAACGGTACAATGAGCAGTTCTTC. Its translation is CASSMWRERYNEQFF. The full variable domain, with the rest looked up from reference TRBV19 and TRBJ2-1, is DGGITQSPKYLFRKEGQNVTLSCEQNLNHDAMYWYRQDPGQGLRLIYYSQIVNDFQKGDIAEGYSVSREKKESFPLTVTSAQKNPTAFYLCASSMWRERYNEQFFGPGTRLTVL.

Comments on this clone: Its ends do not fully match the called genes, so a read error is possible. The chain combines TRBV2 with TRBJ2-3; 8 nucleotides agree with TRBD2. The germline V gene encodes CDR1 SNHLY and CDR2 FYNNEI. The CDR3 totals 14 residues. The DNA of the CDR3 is TGTGCCAGCAGTTTTCTAGCGGGCACAGATCCGCAGTATTTT. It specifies CASSFLAGTDPQYF. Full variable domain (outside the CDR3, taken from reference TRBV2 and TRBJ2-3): EPEVTQTPSHQVTQMGQEVILRCVPISNHLYFYWYRQILGQKVEFLVSFYNNEISEKSEIFDDQFSVERPDGSNFTLKIRSTKLEDSAMYFCASSFLAGTDPQYFGPGTRLTVL.

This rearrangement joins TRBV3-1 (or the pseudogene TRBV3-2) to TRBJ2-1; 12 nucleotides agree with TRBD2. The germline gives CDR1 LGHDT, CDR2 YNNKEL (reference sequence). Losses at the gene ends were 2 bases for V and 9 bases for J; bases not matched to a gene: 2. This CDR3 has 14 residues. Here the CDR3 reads CASSQSSGRVEQFF. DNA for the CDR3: TGTGCCAGCAGCCAATCTAGCGGGAGGGTTGAGCAGTTCTTC.

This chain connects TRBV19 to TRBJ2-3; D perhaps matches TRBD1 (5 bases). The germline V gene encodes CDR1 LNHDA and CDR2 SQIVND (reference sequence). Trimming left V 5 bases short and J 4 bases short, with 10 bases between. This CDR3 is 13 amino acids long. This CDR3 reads CASSFRVADTQYF. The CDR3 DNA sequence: TGTGCCAGTAGTTTCAGGGTTGCAGATACGCAGTATTTT.

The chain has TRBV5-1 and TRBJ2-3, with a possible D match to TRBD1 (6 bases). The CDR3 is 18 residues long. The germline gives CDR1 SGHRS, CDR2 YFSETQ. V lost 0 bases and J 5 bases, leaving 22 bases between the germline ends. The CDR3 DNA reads TGCGCCAGCAGCTTGGTTTTGGGCTCCAGGGGCAGGGGAGATACGCAGTATTTT. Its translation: CASSLVLGSRGRGDTQYF.

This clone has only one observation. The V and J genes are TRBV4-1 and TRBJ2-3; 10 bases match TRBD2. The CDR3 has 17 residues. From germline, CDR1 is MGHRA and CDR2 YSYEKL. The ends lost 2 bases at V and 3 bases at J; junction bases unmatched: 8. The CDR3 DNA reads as TGCGCCAGCAGCCAAAGCCGAGCGGGGGGGCCGACAGATACGCAGTATTTT. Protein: CASSQSRAGGPTDTQYF.

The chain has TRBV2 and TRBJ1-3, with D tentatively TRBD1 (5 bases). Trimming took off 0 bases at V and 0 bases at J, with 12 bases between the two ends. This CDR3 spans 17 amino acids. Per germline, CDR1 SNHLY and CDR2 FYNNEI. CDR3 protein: CASSEALQGSSGNTIYF. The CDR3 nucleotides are TGTGCCAGCAGTGAAGCGCTTCAGGGTAGCTCTGGAAACACCATATATTTT.

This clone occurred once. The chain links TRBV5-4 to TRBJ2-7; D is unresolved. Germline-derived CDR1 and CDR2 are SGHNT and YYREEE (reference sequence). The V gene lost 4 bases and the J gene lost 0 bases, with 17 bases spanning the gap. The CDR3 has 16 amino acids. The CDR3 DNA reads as TGTGCCAGCAGCGCAGGCGTGCTTAAAAGCTCCTACGAGCAGTACTTC. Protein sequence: CASSAGVLKSSYEQYF.

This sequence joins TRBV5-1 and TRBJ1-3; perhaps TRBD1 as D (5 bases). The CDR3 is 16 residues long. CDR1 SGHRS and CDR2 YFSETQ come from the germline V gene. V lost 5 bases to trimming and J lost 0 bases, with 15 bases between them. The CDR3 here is CASRRDSFSSGNTIYF. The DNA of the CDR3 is TGCGCCAGCAGAAGGGACTCATTTTCCTCTGGAAACACCATATATTTT.